This record covers a single T cell receptor beta chain. CDR1 is MDHEN and CDR2 is SYDVKM in the germline V gene. The junction had 12 bases not matched to a gene; V was cut back by 3 bases and J by 3 bases. The CDR3 contains 17 residues. Study processing details: Cell counts per sample came from amplifying reference gene primers. Clones were read by immunoSEQ multiplex PCR, and TCRdb kept only the in-frame ones, dropping some. V, J and clone size were drawn from that table, and D and trimming were deduced from the DNA. Of more than 85,000 clones listed, 85% to 90% are singletons. These data come from a study of blood T cell repertoires in COVID-19. Whole-study context: The cDNA or gDNA used as material had been derived from T cells, B-cell-depleted T cells, or PBMCs.

The TCR was taken from a man aged 45-60 years with active or convalescent COVID-19. The material sequenced was peripheral blood. The chain carries TRBV28 and TRBJ2-7; 9 bases map to TRBD1. CDR3 sequence reads: CASSLPLGTGNLYEQYF. Here the CDR3 DNA reads TGTGCCAGCAGTTTGCCCCTCGGGACAGGGAACCTCTACGAGCAGTACTTC.